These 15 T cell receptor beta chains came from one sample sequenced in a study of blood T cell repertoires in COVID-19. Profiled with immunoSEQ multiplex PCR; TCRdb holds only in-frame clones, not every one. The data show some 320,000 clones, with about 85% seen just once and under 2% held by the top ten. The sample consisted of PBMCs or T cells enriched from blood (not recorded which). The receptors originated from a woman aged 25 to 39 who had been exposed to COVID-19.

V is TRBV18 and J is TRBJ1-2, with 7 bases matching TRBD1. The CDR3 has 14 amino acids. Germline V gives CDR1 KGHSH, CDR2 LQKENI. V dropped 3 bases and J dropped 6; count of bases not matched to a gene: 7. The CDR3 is CASSPDREVHGYTF. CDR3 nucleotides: TGTGCCAGCTCACCCGACAGGGAGGTTCATGGCTACACCTTC.

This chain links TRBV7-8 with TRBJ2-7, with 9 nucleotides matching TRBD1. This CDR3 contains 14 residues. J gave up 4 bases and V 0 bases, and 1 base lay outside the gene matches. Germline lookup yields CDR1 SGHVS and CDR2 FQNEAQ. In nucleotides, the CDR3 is TGTGCCAGCAGCTTAGCGACAGGGGGTTACGAGCAGTACTTC. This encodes CASSLATGGYEQYF.

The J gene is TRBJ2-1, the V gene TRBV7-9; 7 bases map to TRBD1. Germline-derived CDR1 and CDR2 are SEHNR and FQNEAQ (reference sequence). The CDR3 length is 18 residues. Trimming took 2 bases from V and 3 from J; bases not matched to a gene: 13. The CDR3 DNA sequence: TGTGCCAGCAGCTTACCCGCCGGGAAAGGGGGCGGCTACAATGAGCAGTTCTTC. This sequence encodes CASSLPAGKGGGYNEQFF.

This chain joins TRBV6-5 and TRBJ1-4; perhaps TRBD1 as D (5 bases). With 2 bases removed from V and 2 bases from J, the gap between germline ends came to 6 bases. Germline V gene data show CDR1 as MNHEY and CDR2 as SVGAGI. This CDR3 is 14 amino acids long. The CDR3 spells CASSYAGTNEKLFF. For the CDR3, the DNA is TGTGCCAGCAGTTACGCAGGGACTAATGAAAAACTGTTTTTT.

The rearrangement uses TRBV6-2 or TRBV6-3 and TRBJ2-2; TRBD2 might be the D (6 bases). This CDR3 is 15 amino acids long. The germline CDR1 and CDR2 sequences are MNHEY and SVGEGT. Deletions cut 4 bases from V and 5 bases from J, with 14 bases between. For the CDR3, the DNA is TGTGCCAGCAGTTCCGGCGGGATCGTGACCGGGGAGCTGTTTTTT. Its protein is CASSSGGIVTGELFF.

CDR3 DNA sequence: TGTGCCAGTACCGGACAGCCCGGGGCTAACTATGGCTACACCTTC. Translated: CASTGQPGANYGYTF. The V gene is TRBV7-2, the J gene TRBJ1-2; the D gene is possibly TRBD1 (6 bases). The CDR3 totals 15 residues. CDR1 and CDR2 (germline): SGHTA, FQGNSA. The V gene lost 9 bases and the J gene lost 0 bases, with 17 bases spanning the gap. The full variable domain, its missing parts supplied by reference TRBV7-2 and TRBJ1-2, is GAGVSQSPSNKVTEKGKDVELRCDPISGHTALYWYRQSLGQGLEFLIYFQGNSAPDKSGLPSDRFSAERTGGSVSTLTIQRTQQEDSAVYLCASTGQPGANYGYTFGSGTRLTVV.

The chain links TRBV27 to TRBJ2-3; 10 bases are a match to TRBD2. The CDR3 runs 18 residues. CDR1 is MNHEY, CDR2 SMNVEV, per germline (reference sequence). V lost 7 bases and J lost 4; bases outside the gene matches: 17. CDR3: CASTSSSGRSRWSDTQYF. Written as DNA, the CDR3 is TGTGCCAGCACTTCCTCTAGCGGGAGATCGCGTTGGTCAGATACGCAGTATTTT.

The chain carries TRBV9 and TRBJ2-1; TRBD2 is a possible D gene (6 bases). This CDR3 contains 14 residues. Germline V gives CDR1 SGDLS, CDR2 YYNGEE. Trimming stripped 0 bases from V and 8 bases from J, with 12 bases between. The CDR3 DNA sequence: TGTGCCAGCAGCGTAGTAATTAGCGGCCATGAGCAGTTCTTC. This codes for CASSVVISGHEQFF.

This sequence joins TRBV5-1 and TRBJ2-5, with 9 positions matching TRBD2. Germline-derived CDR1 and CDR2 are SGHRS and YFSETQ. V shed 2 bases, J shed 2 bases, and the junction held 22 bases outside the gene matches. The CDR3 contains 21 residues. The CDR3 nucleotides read TGCGCCAGCAGCTTCACGGTCCCCAGCGGGAGGCCTACGACACGACAAGAGACCCAGTACTTC. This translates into CASSFTVPSGRPTTRQETQYF.

DNA of the CDR3: TGTGCCAGCAGCTTTGGCGGGGAAACCTACGAGCAGTACTTC. Residues: CASSFGGETYEQYF. The gene calls are TRBV11-1 and TRBJ2-7, with D maybe TRBD2 (6 bases). Trimming left V 3 bases short and J 2 bases short, with 11 bases between. Germline V gives CDR1 SGHAT, CDR2 FQDESV (reference sequence). The CDR3 has 14 amino acids.

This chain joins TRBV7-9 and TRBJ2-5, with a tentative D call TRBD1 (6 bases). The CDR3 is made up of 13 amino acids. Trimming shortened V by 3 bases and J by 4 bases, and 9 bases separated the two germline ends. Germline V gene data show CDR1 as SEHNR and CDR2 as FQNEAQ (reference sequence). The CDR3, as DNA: TGTGCCAGCAGCTTTGTGGGGGCAGAGACCCAGTACTTC. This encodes CASSFVGAETQYF.

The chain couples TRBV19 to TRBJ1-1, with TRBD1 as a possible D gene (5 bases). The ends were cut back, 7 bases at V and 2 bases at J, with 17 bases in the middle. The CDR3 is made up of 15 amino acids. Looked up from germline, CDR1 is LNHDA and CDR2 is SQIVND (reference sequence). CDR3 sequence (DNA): TGTGCCAGTACCCCAGGCTGGGGCCCAAACACTGAAGCTTTCTTT. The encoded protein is CASTPGWGPNTEAFF. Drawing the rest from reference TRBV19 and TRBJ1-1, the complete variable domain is DGGITQSPKYLFRKEGQNVTLSCEQNLNHDAMYWYRQDPGQGLRLIYYSQIVNDFQKGDIAEGYSVSREKKESFPLTVTSAQKNPTAFYLCASTPGWGPNTEAFFGQGTRLTVV.

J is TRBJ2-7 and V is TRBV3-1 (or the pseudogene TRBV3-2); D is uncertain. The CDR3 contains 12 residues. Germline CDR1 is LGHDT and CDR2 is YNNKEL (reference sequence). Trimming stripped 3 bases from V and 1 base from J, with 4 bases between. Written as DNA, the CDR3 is TGTGCCAGCAGCCACGGTTCCTACGAGCAGTACTTC. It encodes CASSHGSYEQYF.

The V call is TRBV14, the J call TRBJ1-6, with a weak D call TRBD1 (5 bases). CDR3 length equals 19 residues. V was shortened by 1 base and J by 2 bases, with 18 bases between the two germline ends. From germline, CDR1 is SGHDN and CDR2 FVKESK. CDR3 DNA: TGTGCCAGCAGCCAAGCTACAACTTCATCGGGGGCCTATAATTCACCCCTCCACTTT. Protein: CASSQATTSSGAYNSPLHF.

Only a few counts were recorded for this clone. The CDR3 nucleotides read TGTGCCAGCCAAGTCAGGGACAGTTATGGCTACACCTTC. This translates into CASQVRDSYGYTF. The chain uses TRBV28 and TRBJ1-2; TRBD1 matches 7 bases. The germline V gene encodes CDR1 MDHEN and CDR2 SYDVKM. The CDR3 contains 13 residues. V trimming: 8 bases; J trimming: 5 bases; junction bases outside the gene matches: 8.